A selection of T cell receptor beta chains follows, all from one sample in a study of lung T cells in sarcoidosis with Löfgren's syndrome. One entry per CDR3 protein, called by TCRdb with MiXCR from the reads. Among 6,500 to 9,500 distinct CDR3 sequences listed, over 20% were seen once. Sample: CD4+ T cells from bronchoalveolar lavage fluid. The receptors stem from a human donor with sarcoidosis (Löfgren's syndrome or another form), or a control subject (not recorded which). Each CDR3 is given with its conserved first and last residue. The order of the fields is CDR3 length, V gene, clone size, J gene, D gene, CDR3 DNA, CDR3 protein. D genes are given only for firm matches. Not every row has a clone size; where given, it reads once, few, many or a size class.

>14|TRBV15|medium-sized|TRBJ2-7|-
TGTGCCACCAGCACCTTGGACGGTTTCTACGAGCAGTACTTC
CATSTLDGFYEQYF
>16|TRBV10-3|-|TRBJ2-1|TRBD2
TGTGCCATCATGGGGACTAGCGGGGGGTCCTACAATGAGCAGTTCTTC
CAIMGTSGGSYNEQFF
>12|TRBV6-1|medium-sized|TRBJ1-2|-
TGTGCCAGCAGTGCGGGGCCGGGAGGCTACACCTTC
CASSAGPGGYTF
>13|TRBV5-1|-|TRBJ1-2|-
TGCGCCAGCAGCTTGGACCCCAACTATGGCTACACCTTC
CASSLDPNYGYTF
>11|TRBV12-3/TRBV12-4|many|TRBJ1-2|-
TGTGCCAGCAGTGACAGATATGGCTACACCTTC
CASSDRYGYTF
>15|TRBV5-5|-|TRBJ2-2|TRBD2
TGTGCCAGCAGGCCGGGGGGACCGGGCACCGGGGAGCTGTTTTTT
CASRPGGPGTGELFF
>14|TRBV5-5|few|TRBJ1-5|-
TGTGCCAGCAGCTTAGGACAGCAATTCCAGCCCCAGCATTTT
CASSLGQQFQPQHF
>13|TRBV7-2|once|TRBJ1-5|-
TGTGCCAGTAGCTTAGAGATGGAAGGGACCCAGCATTTT
CASSLEMEGTQHF
>14|TRBV28|-|TRBJ1-2|-
TGTGCCAGCAGTATTTATACCTCCCTCTATGGCTACGCCTTC
CASSIYTSLYGYAF
>13|TRBV6-1|medium-sized|TRBJ1-5|-
TGTGCCAGCAGTGGTAACATCAATCAGCCCCAGCATTTT
CASSGNINQPQHF
>16|TRBV15|many|TRBJ1-2|TRBD1
TGTGCCACCAGCAACCTTCGACAGGGGGAATACTATGGCTACACCTTC
CATSNLRQGEYYGYTF
>13|TRBV28|few|TRBJ2-7|-
TGTGCCAGCAGTGCCGGGGTCTGGGACGAGCAGTACTTC
CASSAGVWDEQYF
>14|TRBV20-1|few|TRBJ2-7|TRBD2
TGCAGTGCTAGCCGAAGTGCGGGGGGCGCGGAGCAGTACTTC
CSASRSAGGAEQYF
>16|TRBV7-2|-|TRBJ1-5|-
TGTGCCAGCAGCCTCCCCGGGGCAGGGATCAATCAGCCCCAGCATTTT
CASSLPGAGINQPQHF
>13|TRBV27|few|TRBJ2-7|-
TGTGCCACCAACACCCGGGACAAGTACGAGCAGTACTTC
CATNTRDKYEQYF
>13|TRBV20-1|many|TRBJ2-3|TRBD2
TGCAGTGCCAAGCGGGGGAACACAGATACGCAGTATTTT
CSAKRGNTDTQYF
>14|TRBV5-1|medium-sized|TRBJ2-7|-
TGCGCCAGCAGCTTGGATCAGGCCACGGGCGAGCAGTACTTC
CASSLDQATGEQYF
>15|TRBV20-1|-|TRBJ1-2|-
TGCAGTGCCATAGCAACAGGAATAGCTAACTATGGCTACACCTTC
CSAIATGIANYGYTF
>13|TRBV6-1|many|TRBJ2-3|-
TGTGCCAGCAGTGAACCCATGGGGCGGAGAGAGTATTTT
CASSEPMGRREYF
>14|TRBV18|few|TRBJ1-1|-
TGTGCCAGCTCACCAGGGCTGGGAAACACTGAAGCTTTCTTT
CASSPGLGNTEAFF
>12|TRBV20-1|many|TRBJ1-1|-
TGCAGTGCTCGCCGGGGGAACACTGAAGCTTTCTTT
CSARRGNTEAFF
>15|TRBV5-1|few|TRBJ2-3|-
TGCGCCAGCAGCGTCGGGGGATTCTACACAGATACGCAGTATTTT
CASSVGGFYTDTQYF
>14|TRBV7-9|-|TRBJ2-7|-
TGTGCCAGCAGCCCAACTAATCGGGCCTACGAGCAGTACTTC
CASSPTNRAYEQYF
>14|TRBV14|many|TRBJ1-1|-
TGTGCCAGCAGCCTACAGCGTATGAACACTGAAGCTTTCTTT
CASSLQRMNTEAFF
>13|TRBV10-3|medium-sized|TRBJ2-5|-
TGTGCCATCAGTGTCCGGGACGCCGAGACCCAGTACTTC
CAISVRDAETQYF
>16|TRBV27|medium-sized|TRBJ1-5|TRBD1
TGTGCCAGCAGTTTATCGTACAGGGGTGGCAATCAGCCCCAGCATTTT
CASSLSYRGGNQPQHF
>16|TRBV5-6|-|TRBJ2-2|-
TGTGCCAGCAGCTCGTATCGGACAGATAACACCGGGGAGCTGTTTTTT
CASSSYRTDNTGELFF